The subject of this entry is one T cell receptor beta chain. Profiling relied on immunoSEQ multiplex PCR, and the TCRdb table lists in-frame clones only, not all of them. Seen here are more than 300,000 clones, more than 85% observed once, and the top ten hold approximately 0.02%. The sample belongs to a study of shared T cell receptors in the human thymus. This CDR3 comprises 16 residues. Germline CDR1 SGHVS, CDR2 FQNEAQ. J gave up 3 bases and V 5 bases, and 9 bases lay outside the gene matches. The J gene is TRBJ1-2, the V gene TRBV7-8; 10 bases map to TRBD1. The sequence derives from a human donor. The sample was thymocytes. CDR3 residues: CASSGQDRGSDYGYTF. In DNA form, the CDR3 reads TGTGCCAGCAGCGGCCAGGACAGGGGGTCGGACTATGGCTACACCTTC.